This TCR beta chain comes out of a study of shared clonotypes between healthy human individuals. Study-level results: The study found about 5% of naive CD4 clonotypes shared across several donors.

TCRdb's table, derived via immunoSEQ multiplex PCR, lists solely in-frame clones and lacks some. The table includes approximately 350,000 clones, about 96% detected once. To make CD8 memory, CD45RO+ cells were put together with CCR7-negative CD45RA+ TemRA cells. In regard to this clone: The antigen remains undetermined.

V was pared by 0 bases and J by 1 base, with 15 bases between. CDR1 is MDHEN and CDR2 is SYDVKM in the germline V gene. CDR3 length: 17 residues. This TCR came from a man aged 25-45 years in good health. V is TRBV28 and J is TRBJ1-1, with D tentatively TRBD1 (5 bases). Sequencing used memory CD8+ T cells sorted from blood. Specified subset: CD45RO+ cells pooled with CCR7-negative TemRA cells. CDR3 coding DNA: TGTGCCAGCAGTTTATGGCCGGGACGGCCGTGGAACACTGAAGCTTTCTTT. Translation: CASSLWPGRPWNTEAFF. Using reference TRBV28 and TRBJ1-1 for the parts outside the CDR3, the full variable domain is DVKVTQSSRYLVKRTGEKVFLECVQDMDHENMFWYRQDPGLGLRLIYFSYDVKMKEKGDIPEGYSVSREKKERFSLILESASTNQTSMYLCASSLWPGRPWNTEAFFGQGTRLTVV.